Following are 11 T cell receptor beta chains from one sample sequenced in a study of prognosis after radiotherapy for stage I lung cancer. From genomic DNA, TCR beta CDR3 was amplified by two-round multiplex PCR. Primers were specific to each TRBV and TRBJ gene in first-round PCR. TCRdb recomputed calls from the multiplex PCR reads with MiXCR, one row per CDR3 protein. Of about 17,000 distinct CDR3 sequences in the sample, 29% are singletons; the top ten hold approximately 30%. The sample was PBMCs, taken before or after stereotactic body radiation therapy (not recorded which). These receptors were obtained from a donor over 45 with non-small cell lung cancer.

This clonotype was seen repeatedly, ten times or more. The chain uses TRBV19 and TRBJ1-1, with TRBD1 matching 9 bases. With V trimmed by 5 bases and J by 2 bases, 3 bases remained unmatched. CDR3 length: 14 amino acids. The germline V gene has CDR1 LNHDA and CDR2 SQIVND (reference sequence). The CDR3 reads CASSGGQGNTEAFF. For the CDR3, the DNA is TGTGCCAGTAGTGGGGGACAGGGAAACACTGAAGCTTTCTTT. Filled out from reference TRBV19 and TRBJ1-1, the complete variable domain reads DGGITQSPKYLFRKEGQNVTLSCEQNLNHDAMYWYRQDPGQGLRLIYYSQIVNDFQKGDIAEGYSVSREKKESFPLTVTSAQKNPTAFYLCASSGGQGNTEAFFGQGTRLTVV.

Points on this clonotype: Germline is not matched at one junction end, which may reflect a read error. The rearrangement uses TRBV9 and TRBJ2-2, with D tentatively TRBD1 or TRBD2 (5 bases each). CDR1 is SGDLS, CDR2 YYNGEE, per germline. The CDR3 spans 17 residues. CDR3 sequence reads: CASSAEPGKGVTGEMFF. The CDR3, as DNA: TGTGCCAGCAGCGCAGAACCCGGGAAAGGGGTTACCGGGGAGATGTTTTTT.

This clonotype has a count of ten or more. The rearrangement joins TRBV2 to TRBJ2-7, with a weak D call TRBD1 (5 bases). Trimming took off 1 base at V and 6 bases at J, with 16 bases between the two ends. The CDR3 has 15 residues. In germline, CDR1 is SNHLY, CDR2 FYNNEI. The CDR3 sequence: CASSEVGQGRSEQYF. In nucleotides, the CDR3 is TGTGCCAGCAGTGAAGTCGGGCAGGGTAGAAGCGAGCAGTACTTC.

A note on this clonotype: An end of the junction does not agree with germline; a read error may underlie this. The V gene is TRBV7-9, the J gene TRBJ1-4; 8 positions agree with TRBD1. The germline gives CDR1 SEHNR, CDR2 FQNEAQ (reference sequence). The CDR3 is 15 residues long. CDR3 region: CATSSPGGDCGKLFF. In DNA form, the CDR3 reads TGTGCCACCAGCTCCCCAGGGGGCGATTGCGGAAAACTGTTTTTT.

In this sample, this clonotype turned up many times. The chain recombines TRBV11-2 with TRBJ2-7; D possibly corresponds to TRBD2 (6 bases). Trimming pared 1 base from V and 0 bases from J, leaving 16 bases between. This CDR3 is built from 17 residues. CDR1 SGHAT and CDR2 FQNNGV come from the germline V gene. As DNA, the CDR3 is TGTGCCAGCAGCTTAGGGGGGGTGGGCAGGAGCTCCTACGAGCAGTACTTC. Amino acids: CASSLGGVGRSSYEQYF.

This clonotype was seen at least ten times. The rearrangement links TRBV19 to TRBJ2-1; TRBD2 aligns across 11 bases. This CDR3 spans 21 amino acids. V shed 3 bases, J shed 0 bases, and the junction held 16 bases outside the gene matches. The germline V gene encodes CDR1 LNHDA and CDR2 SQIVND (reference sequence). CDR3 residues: CASSIRPRTGTSGSSYNEQFF. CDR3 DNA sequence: TGTGCCAGTAGTATTCGCCCCCGGACAGGGACTAGCGGAAGCTCCTACAATGAGCAGTTCTTC.

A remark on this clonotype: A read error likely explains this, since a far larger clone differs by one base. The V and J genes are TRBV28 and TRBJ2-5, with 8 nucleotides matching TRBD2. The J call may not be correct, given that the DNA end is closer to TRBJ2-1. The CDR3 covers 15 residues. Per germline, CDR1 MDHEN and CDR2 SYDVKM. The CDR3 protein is CASRTPGTSINEQFF. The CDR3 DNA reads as TGTGCCAGCAGGACGCCCGGGACTAGTATCAATGAGCAGTTCTTC.

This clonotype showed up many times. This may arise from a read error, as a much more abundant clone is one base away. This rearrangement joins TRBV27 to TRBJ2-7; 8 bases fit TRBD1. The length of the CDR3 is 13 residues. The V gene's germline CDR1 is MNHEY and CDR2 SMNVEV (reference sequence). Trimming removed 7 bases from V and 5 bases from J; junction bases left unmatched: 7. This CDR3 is CASKDRDTDEQYF. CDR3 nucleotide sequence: TGTGCCAGCAAGGACAGGGATACGGACGAGCAGTACTTC.

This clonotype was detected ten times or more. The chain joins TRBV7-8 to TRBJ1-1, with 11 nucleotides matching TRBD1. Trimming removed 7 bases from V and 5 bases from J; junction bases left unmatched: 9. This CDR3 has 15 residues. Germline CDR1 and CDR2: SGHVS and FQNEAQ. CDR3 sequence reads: CASNRPGTGGTEAFF. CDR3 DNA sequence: TGTGCCAGCAACCGCCCCGGGACAGGGGGGACTGAAGCTTTCTTT.

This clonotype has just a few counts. The CDR3 loop is CASSHLPGQGGYEQYF. CDR3 nucleotides: TGTGCCAGCAGCCACCTACCGGGACAGGGGGGCTACGAGCAGTACTTC. The chain recombines TRBV4-2 with TRBJ2-7; 11 bases are shared with TRBD1. CDR3 length: 16 amino acids. J was trimmed by 3 bases and V by 3 bases; bases with no gene match: 7. Germline loops: CDR1 LGHNA, CDR2 YNFKEQ.

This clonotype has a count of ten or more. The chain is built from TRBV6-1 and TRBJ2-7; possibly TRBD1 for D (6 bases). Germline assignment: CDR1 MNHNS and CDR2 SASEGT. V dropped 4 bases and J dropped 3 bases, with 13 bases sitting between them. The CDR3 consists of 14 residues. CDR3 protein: CASSVDRRSYEQYF. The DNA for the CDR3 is TGTGCCAGCAGTGTAGACAGGAGGAGCTACGAGCAGTACTTC.